The present T cell receptor (beta chain) was sequenced within a study of blood T cell repertoires in COVID-19. Measured with immunoSEQ multiplex PCR; TCRdb has only the in-frame clones, and not every one. The sample has some 80,000 clones, around 79% seen once; the top ten hold less than 20%. The CDR3 runs to 14 residues. V gave up 1 base and J gave up 7 bases, with 13 bases separating them. Germline CDR1 is LGHNA and CDR2 is YSLEER. This clone was detected only once. The sequencing input was peripheral blood. This TCR was sampled from a human donor in a cohort sampled during active COVID-19. This chain links TRBV4-3 with TRBJ2-5; TRBD2 might be the D (5 bases). CDR3 DNA: TGCGCCAGCAGCCAAGCCCGGAGGCCCGGGACCCAGTACTTC. It yields the protein CASSQARRPGTQYF.